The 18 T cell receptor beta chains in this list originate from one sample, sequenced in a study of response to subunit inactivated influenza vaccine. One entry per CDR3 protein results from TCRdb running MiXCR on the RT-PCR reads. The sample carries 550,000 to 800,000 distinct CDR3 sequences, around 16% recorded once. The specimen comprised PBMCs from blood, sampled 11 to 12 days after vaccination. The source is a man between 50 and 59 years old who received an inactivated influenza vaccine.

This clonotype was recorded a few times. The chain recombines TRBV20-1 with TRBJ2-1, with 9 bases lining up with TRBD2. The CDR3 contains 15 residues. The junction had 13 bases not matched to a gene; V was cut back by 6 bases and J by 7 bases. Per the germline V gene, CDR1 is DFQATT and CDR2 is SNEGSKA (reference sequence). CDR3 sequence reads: CSAPDSGSPRNEQFF. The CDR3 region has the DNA TGCAGTGCCCCCGATAGCGGGAGCCCGAGGAATGAGCAGTTCTTC.

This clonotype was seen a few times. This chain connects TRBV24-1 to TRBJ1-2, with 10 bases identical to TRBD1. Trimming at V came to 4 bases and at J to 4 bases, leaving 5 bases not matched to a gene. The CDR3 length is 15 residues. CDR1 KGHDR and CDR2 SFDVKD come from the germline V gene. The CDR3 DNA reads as TGTGCCACCAGTGACAGGACAGGGGGGATCTATGGCTACACCTTC. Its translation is CATSDRTGGIYGYTF.

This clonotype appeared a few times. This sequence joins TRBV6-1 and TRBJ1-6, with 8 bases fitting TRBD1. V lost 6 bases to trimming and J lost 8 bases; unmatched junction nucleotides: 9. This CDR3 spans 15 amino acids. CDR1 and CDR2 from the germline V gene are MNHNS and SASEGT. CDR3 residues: CASSPGQGIYSPLHF. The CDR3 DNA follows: TGTGCCAGCAGCCCCGGACAGGGTATCTATTCACCCCTCCACTTT.

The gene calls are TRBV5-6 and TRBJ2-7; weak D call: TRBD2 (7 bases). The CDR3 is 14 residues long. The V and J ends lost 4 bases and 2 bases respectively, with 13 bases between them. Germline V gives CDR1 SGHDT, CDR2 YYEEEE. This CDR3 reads CASSRGDTPYEQYF. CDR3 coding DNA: TGTGCCAGCAGCCGGGGGGACACCCCCTACGAGCAGTACTTC.

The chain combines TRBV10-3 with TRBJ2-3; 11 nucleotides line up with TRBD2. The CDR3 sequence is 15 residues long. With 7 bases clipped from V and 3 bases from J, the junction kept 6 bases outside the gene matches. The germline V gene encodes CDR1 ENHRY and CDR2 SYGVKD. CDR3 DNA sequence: TGTGCCATCAAGATAGCGGGAGGGCTGACAGATACGCAGTATTTT. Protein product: CAIKIAGGLTDTQYF.

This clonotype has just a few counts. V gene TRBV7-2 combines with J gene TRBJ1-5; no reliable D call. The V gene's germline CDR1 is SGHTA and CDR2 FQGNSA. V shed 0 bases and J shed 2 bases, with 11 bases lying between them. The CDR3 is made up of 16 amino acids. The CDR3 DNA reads TGTGCCAGCAGCTTAGCCCCCCGGGCGGGCAATCAGCCCCAGCATTTT. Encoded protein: CASSLAPRAGNQPQHF.

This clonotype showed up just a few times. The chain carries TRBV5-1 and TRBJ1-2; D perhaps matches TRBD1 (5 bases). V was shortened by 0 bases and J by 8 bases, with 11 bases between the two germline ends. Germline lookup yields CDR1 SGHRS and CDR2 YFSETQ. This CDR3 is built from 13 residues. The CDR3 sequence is CASSLVLGDGYTF. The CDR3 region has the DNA TGCGCCAGCAGCTTGGTTTTGGGGGACGGCTACACCTTC. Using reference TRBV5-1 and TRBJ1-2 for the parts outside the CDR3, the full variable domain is KAGVTQTPRYLIKTRGQQVTLSCSPISGHRSVSWYQQTPGQGLQFLFEYFSETQRNKGNFPGRFSGRQFSNSRSEMNVSTLELGDSALYLCASSLVLGDGYTFGSGTRLTVV.

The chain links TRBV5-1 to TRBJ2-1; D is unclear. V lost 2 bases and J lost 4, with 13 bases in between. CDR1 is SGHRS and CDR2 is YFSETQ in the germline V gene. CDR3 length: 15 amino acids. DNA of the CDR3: TGCGCCAGCAGCTTATCGGCCAACTCTTACAATGAGCAGTTCTTC. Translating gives CASSLSANSYNEQFF.

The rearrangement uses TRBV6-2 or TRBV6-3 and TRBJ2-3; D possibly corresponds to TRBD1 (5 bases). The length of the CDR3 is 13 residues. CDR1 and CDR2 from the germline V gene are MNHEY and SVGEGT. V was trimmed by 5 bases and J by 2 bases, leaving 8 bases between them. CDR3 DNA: TGTGCCAGCAGTACAGGAGACACAGATACGCAGTATTTT. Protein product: CASSTGDTDTQYF.

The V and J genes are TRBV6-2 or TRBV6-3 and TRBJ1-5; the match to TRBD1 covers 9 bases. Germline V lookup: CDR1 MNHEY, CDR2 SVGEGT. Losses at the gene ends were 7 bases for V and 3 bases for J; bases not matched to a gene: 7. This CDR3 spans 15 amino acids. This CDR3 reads CASKRDRVVNQPQHF. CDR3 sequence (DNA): TGTGCCAGCAAACGGGACAGGGTGGTCAATCAGCCCCAGCATTTT.

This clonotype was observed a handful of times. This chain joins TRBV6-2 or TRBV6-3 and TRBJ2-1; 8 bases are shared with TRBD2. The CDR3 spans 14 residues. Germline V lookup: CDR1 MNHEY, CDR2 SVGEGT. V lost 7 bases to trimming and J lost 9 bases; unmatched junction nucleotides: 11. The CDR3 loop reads CASKRSGGGSEQFF. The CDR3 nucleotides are TGTGCCAGCAAACGGAGCGGGGGAGGCTCTGAGCAGTTCTTC.

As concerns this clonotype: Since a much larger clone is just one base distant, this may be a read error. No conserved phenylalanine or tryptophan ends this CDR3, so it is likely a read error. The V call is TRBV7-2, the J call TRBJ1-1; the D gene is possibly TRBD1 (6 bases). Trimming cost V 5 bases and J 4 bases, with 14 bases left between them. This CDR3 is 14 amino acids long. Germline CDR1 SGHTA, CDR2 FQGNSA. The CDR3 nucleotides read TGTGCCAGCAGCACCACTGGACAGTCCACTGAAGCTTTCTCT. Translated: CASSTTGQSTEAFS.

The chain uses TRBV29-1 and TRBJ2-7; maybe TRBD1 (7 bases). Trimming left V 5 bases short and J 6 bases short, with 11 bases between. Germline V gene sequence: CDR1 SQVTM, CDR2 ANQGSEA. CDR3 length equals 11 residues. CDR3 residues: CSVLQGGEQYF. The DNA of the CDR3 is TGCAGCGTTCTTCAGGGGGGCGAGCAGTACTTC.

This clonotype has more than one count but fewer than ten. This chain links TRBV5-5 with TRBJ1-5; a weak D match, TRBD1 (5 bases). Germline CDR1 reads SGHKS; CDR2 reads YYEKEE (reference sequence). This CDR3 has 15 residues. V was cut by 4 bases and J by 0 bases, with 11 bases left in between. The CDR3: CASSLTGSSNQPQHF. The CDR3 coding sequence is TGTGCCAGCAGCCTCACAGGATCTAGCAATCAGCCCCAGCATTTT.

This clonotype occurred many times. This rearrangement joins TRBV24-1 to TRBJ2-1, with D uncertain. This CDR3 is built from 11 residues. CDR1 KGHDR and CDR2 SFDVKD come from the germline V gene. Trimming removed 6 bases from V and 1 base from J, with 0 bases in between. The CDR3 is CATSSYNEQFF. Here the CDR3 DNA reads TGTGCCACCAGTTCCTACAATGAGCAGTTCTTC.

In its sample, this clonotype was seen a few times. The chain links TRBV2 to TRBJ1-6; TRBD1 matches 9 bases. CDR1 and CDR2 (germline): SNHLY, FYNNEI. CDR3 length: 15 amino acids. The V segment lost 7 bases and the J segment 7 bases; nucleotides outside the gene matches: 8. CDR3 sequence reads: CASTPQGARNSPLHF. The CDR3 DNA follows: TGTGCCAGCACCCCACAGGGGGCGCGAAATTCACCCCTCCACTTT. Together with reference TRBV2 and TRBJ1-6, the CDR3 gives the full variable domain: EPEVTQTPSHQVTQMGQEVILRCVPISNHLYFYWYRQILGQKVEFLVSFYNNEISEKSEIFDDQFSVERPDGSNFTLKIRSTKLEDSAMYFCASTPQGARNSPLHFGNGTRLTVT.

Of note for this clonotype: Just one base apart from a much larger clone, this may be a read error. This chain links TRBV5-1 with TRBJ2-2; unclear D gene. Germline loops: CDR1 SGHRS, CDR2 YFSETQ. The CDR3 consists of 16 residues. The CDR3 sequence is CASSLNGEPGTVELFF. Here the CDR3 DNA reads TGCGCCAGCAGCTTGAATGGGGAACCCGGCACCGTGGAGCTGTTTTTT.

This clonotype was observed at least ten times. In DNA form, the CDR3 reads TGTGCCAGCAGTTTATCACGGGGTTTTGGGACAGCGGAGCCGGCGCAGTATTTT. It codes for CASSLSRGFGTAEPAQYF. This chain joins TRBV28 and TRBJ2-3; 7 bases align to TRBD1. Trimming took 1 base from V and 10 from J; bases not matched to a gene: 20. CDR1 MDHEN and CDR2 SYDVKM come from the germline V gene. The CDR3 runs 18 residues.